The present T cell receptor beta chain was sequenced within a study of blood T cell repertoires in COVID-19. Turning to the study itself: COVID-19 samples from acute and convalescent phases originated in the United States, Italy and Spain. Sample material is recorded as cDNA or gDNA derived from T cells, B-cell-depleted T cells, or PBMCs.

V shed 6 bases, J shed 6 bases, and the junction held 7 bases outside the gene matches. The CDR3 is 15 residues long. Germline V gene sequence: CDR1 KGHDR, CDR2 SFDVKD. Profiling relied on immunoSEQ multiplex PCR, and the TCRdb table lists in-frame clones only, not all of them. The sample lists a few hundred thousand clones, around 88% occurring once. Sample: peripheral blood. This receptor was identified in a woman in her sixties or seventies with COVID-19, enrolled during active disease. J is TRBJ2-1 and V is TRBV24-1; 10 positions match TRBD2. The CDR3 nucleotides read TGTGCCACCAGTTCCGGGACTAGCGTTATCAATGAGCAGTTCTTC. Its translation: CATSSGTSVINEQFF.